Below are 10 T cell receptor beta chains sequenced from a single sample in a study of blood T cell repertoires in COVID-19. Repertoires were generated with immunoSEQ multiplex PCR, while TCRdb's copy carries only in-frame clones and drops some. The table records 70,000 to 85,000 clones, around 83% of them present only once. Sequencing was carried out using peripheral blood. Receptor source: an elderly man with active or convalescent COVID-19.

This clone was seen only a few times. The rearrangement links TRBV6-2 or TRBV6-3 to TRBJ2-5, with D unresolved. V dropped 2 bases and J dropped 5 bases, with 3 bases sitting between them. Germline loops: CDR1 MNHEY, CDR2 SVGEGT. There are 11 residues in the CDR3. The chain's CDR3 is CASSYAETQYF. DNA of the CDR3: TGTGCCAGCAGTTACGCGGAGACCCAGTACTTC.

The V call is TRBV22-1, the J call TRBJ1-1; the tabulated D call, TRBD1, remains unverified against the DNA. TRBV22-1 is flagged as a pseudogene. This CDR3 region has 17 residues. The DNA for the CDR3 is TGTCCTGGGAGCGCGCGACAGGGTGAGTCGGGGAACACTGAAGCTTTCTTT. Amino acids: CPGSARQGESGNTEAFF.

The chain uses TRBV20-1 and TRBJ2-3; D is possibly TRBD2 (5 bases). This CDR3 is built from 11 residues. V was trimmed by 5 bases and J by 6 bases, leaving 9 bases between them. CDR1 is DFQATT, CDR2 SNEGSKA, per germline (reference sequence). In nucleotides, the CDR3 is TGCAGTGCTCCTTCGGGGGATACGCAGTATTTT. Protein: CSAPSGDTQYF.

This clone was counted only a few times. The chain couples TRBV13 to TRBJ2-7; 10 bases agree with TRBD1. Germline V CDR1 and CDR2: PRHDT, FYEKMQ (reference sequence). Trimming cost V 5 bases and J 3 bases; bases outside gene matches: 7. This CDR3 is 15 amino acids long. The CDR3 sequence is CASSRRDRGNYEQYF. CDR3 DNA: TGTGCCAGCAGCCGTCGGGACAGGGGAAACTACGAGCAGTACTTC.

This chain joins TRBV25-1 and TRBJ2-7; D is possibly TRBD2 (6 bases). Germline V gene data show CDR1 as MGHDK and CDR2 as SYGVNS. CDR3 length equals 15 residues. With 0 bases removed from V and 6 bases from J, the gap between germline ends came to 15 bases. The CDR3 DNA reads as TGTGCCAGCAGTGAATATGGAGGGCCCCTTCCCGAGCAGTACTTC. Translation gives CASSEYGGPLPEQYF.

V is TRBV29-1 and J is TRBJ1-5; 9 nucleotides agree with TRBD1. CDR1 and CDR2 from the germline V gene are SQVTM and ANQGSEA. This CDR3 has 14 residues. V lost 6 bases to trimming and J lost 4 bases; unmatched junction nucleotides: 7. The CDR3 DNA reads as TGCAGCGTCAGCACCGGGACAGGGAATCAGCCCCAGCATTTT. This translates into CSVSTGTGNQPQHF.

The chain has TRBV9 and TRBJ2-5; 11 nucleotides agree with TRBD2. V lost 3 bases and J lost 2; bases outside the gene matches: 9. The CDR3 covers 17 residues. The germline V gene has CDR1 SGDLS and CDR2 YYNGEE. Here the CDR3 DNA reads TGTGCCAGCAGCGATAGACTAGCGGGGAGCTCACAAGAGACCCAGTACTTC. It codes for CASSDRLAGSSQETQYF.

This chain joins TRBV11-2 and TRBJ2-3; D is uncertain. Germline CDR1 reads SGHAT; CDR2 reads FQNNGV. CDR3 length equals 14 residues. With 1 base removed from V and 6 bases from J, the gap between germline ends came to 11 bases. Here the CDR3 DNA reads TGTGCCAGCAGCTTAGGAGTTGGTTCTGATACGCAGTATTTT. It encodes CASSLGVGSDTQYF. The full variable domain, in which reference TRBV11-2 and TRBJ2-3 provide the parts outside the CDR3, is EAGVAQSPRYKIIEKRQSVAFWCNPISGHATLYWYQQILGQGPKLLIQFQNNGVVDDSQLPKDRFSAERLKGVDSTLKIQPAKLEDSAVYLCASSLGVGSDTQYFGPGTRLTVL.

This chain links TRBV11-2 with TRBJ1-2; 11 nucleotides agree with TRBD1. This CDR3 has 15 amino acids. V lost 1 base to trimming and J lost 3 bases; unmatched junction nucleotides: 1. CDR1 and CDR2 (germline): SGHAT, FQNNGV. As DNA, the CDR3 is TGTGCCAGCAGCTTAGGGACAGGGGGCGACTATGGCTACACCTTC. It codes for CASSLGTGGDYGYTF.

This clone was picked up a small number of times. The chain links TRBV18 to TRBJ1-6, with 11 nucleotides matching TRBD1. The CDR3 totals 16 residues. Germline CDR1 is KGHSH and CDR2 is LQKENI. After removal of 2 bases from V and 6 bases from J, the junction contained 3 bases not matched to a gene. The CDR3 protein is CASSPIGQGANSPLHF. In DNA form, the CDR3 reads TGTGCCAGCTCACCAATTGGACAGGGGGCTAATTCACCCCTCCACTTT.